This T cell receptor beta chain was obtained from a study of blood T cell repertoires in COVID-19. Across the study: Researchers got acute and convalescent COVID-19 samples from the United States, Italy and Spain. T cells, B-cell-depleted T cells, or PBMCs supplied cDNA or gDNA.

The V and J ends lost 5 bases and 0 bases, in that order; junction bases with no gene match: 10. Germline lookup yields CDR1 SNHLY and CDR2 FYNNEI. The CDR3 totals 19 residues. Source study methods: Quantification of nucleated cells was approximated via reference gene primer amplification. Here immunoSEQ multiplex PCR was the method, and the copy in TCRdb shows in-frame clones only, minus some. V and J calls and clone size are as listed in that table; D and trimming were resolved from the DNA. The sample includes more than 95,000 clones, 82% of them seen just once. Sequencing was carried out using peripheral blood. The TCR was taken from an elderly man with acute or convalescent COVID-19. V gene TRBV2 combines with J gene TRBJ2-4; the match to TRBD2 covers 13 bases. The CDR3 coding sequence is TGTGCCAGCAGTACCGCCGGGACTAGCGGGACGATAGCCAAAAACATTCAGTACTTC. This translates into CASSTAGTSGTIAKNIQYF.